One and the same sample provided the 9 T cell receptor beta chains below, sequenced in a study of blood T cell repertoires in COVID-19. Clones were read by immunoSEQ multiplex PCR, and TCRdb kept only the in-frame ones, dropping some. Altogether some 45,000 clones are present, about nine tenths being singletons, with the ten largest covering more than 13%. The sample comprised peripheral blood. These receptors came from a human donor in a cohort sampled during active COVID-19.

This clone was detected only once. The chain joins TRBV3-1 (or the pseudogene TRBV3-2) to TRBJ1-1; 7 bases map to TRBD1. V was pared by 2 bases and J by 3 bases, with 0 bases of the junction left unmatched. The CDR3 is 13 amino acids. Per the germline V gene, CDR1 is LGHDT and CDR2 is YNNKEL (reference sequence). CDR3 sequence reads: CASSQQGDTEAFF. The CDR3 nucleotides read TGTGCCAGCAGCCAACAGGGGGACACTGAAGCTTTCTTT.

The CDR3 loop reads CASSSDTSYNEQFF. The DNA of the CDR3 is TGTGCCAGCAGTTCTGACACCTCCTACAATGAGCAGTTCTTC. V usage is TRBV7-2 and J usage is TRBJ2-1; D unresolved. The germline V gene has CDR1 SGHTA and CDR2 FQGNSA. V shed 6 bases and J shed 0 bases, with 9 bases lying between them. This CDR3 has 14 residues.

The chain couples TRBV5-4 to TRBJ2-6; D might be TRBD1 (6 bases). There are 18 residues in the CDR3. CDR1 is SGHNT and CDR2 is YYREEE in the germline V gene (reference sequence). V lost 5 bases, J lost 1 base, and 19 bases lay in between. The DNA for the CDR3 is TGTGCCAGCAGATCGGACAGTTTGGGGGCTTCTGGGGCCAACGTCCTGACTTTC. Translating gives CASRSDSLGASGANVLTF.

V and J are TRBV29-1 and TRBJ2-3; TRBD1 aligns across 7 bases. Germline V gene data show CDR1 as SQVTM and CDR2 as ANQGSEA. The ends lost 7 bases at V and 2 bases at J; junction bases unmatched: 12. The CDR3 runs 15 residues. The CDR3 region is CSAAPGTATTDTQYF. CDR3 nucleotides: TGCAGCGCCGCACCCGGGACAGCAACCACAGATACGCAGTATTTT.

This chain connects TRBV3-1 (or the pseudogene TRBV3-2) to TRBJ1-6; 7 positions match TRBD1. Germline V gene data show CDR1 as LGHDT and CDR2 as YNNKEL (reference sequence). The CDR3 runs to 17 residues. The V gene end was trimmed by 4 bases and the J gene end by 7 bases; junction bases not matched to a gene: 13. DNA of the CDR3: TGTGCCAGCAGCCTCATCTCGAGCAGGGGGTGGAATTCACCCCTCCACTTT. It codes for CASSLISSRGWNSPLHF.

A remark on this clone: A junction end diverges from the germline sequence, so it may reflect a read error. The chain is built from TRBV6-1 and TRBJ1-4, with 8 bases aligning to TRBD1. Germline V gene lookup returns CDR1 MNHNS and CDR2 SASEGT. There are 15 residues in the CDR3. CDR3 protein: CASSEYGRQGLKTIF. Here the CDR3 DNA reads TGTGCCAGCAGTGAATATGGTAGACAGGGGCTGAAAACCATTTTT.

The V call is TRBV15, the J call TRBJ1-1, with a tentative D call TRBD1 (5 bases). With 0 bases removed from V and 0 bases from J, the gap between germline ends came to 14 bases. The germline V gene has CDR1 LNHNV and CDR2 YYDKDF (reference sequence). The CDR3 has 17 amino acids. In nucleotides, the CDR3 is TGTGCCACCAGCAGAGATAGGGGAACCAATGTGAACACTGAAGCTTTCTTT. Translated, it gives CATSRDRGTNVNTEAFF.

This chain links TRBV27 with TRBJ1-5; unclear D gene. The length of the CDR3 is 12 residues. Trimming cost V 5 bases and J 4 bases, with 6 bases left between them. Germline V lookup: CDR1 MNHEY, CDR2 SMNVEV (reference sequence). The CDR3 loop is CASSPGNQPQHF. DNA for the CDR3: TGTGCCAGCAGTCCCGGGAATCAGCCCCAGCATTTT.

CDR3 residues: CASSGTLAGGYTQYF. CDR3 DNA: TGCGCCAGCAGCGGAACTCTAGCGGGGGGATATACGCAGTATTTT. The chain couples TRBV5-1 to TRBJ2-3; 11 bases map to TRBD2. The CDR3 length is 15 residues. Looked up from germline, CDR1 is SGHRS and CDR2 is YFSETQ. V was clipped by 4 bases and J by 7 bases; unmatched bases: 8.